This T cell receptor beta chain was documented in a study of T cell responses to AZD1222 COVID-19 vaccine. Libraries were prepared by immunoSEQ multiplex PCR; TCRdb keeps only in-frame clonotypes and omits some of them. The data hold fewer than 200,000 clones, with about 91% observed a single time. The receptor's source is an adult in good health. The sample here was peripheral blood, taken on day 0 of MenACWY control vaccination.

This CDR3 is CASSWEQGTNPYEQYF. As DNA, the CDR3 is TGTGCCAGCAGCTGGGAACAGGGGACCAACCCCTACGAGCAGTACTTC. The V gene is TRBV5-6, the J gene TRBJ2-7; 7 bases agree with TRBD1. V lost 3 bases, J lost 2 bases, and 11 bases stayed unmatched. Germline V CDR1 and CDR2: SGHDT, YYEEEE. CDR3 length equals 16 residues.